Below, 20 T cell receptor beta chains from the same sample are listed, as sequenced in a study of CDR3 diversity in severe acne. TCRdb processed the PCR reads anew with MiXCR; each CDR3 protein has one entry. The table has some 90,000 distinct CDR3 sequences, 45% to 55% seen once; the top ten hold roughly 9.1%. The source material was blood. These receptors originate from a male donor in good health, serving as a control.

The chain combines TRBV12-3 or TRBV12-4 with TRBJ2-1; 10 bases line up with TRBD1. The trim removed 5 bases at V and 4 bases at J, leaving 11 bases unmatched. The CDR3 contains 17 residues. The CDR3, as DNA: TGTGCCAGCAGTCTCCGGGACAGGGGCCCGGGGTACAATGAGCAGTTCTTC. Amino acid sequence: CASSLRDRGPGYNEQFF.

This clonotype was observed a few times. This rearrangement joins TRBV20-1 to TRBJ1-2, with a weak D call TRBD1 (6 bases). The CDR3 totals 12 residues. The germline V gene encodes CDR1 DFQATT and CDR2 SNEGSKA (reference sequence). This CDR3 reads CLARVGAYGYTF. CDR3 sequence (DNA): TGCCTAGCTCGGGTGGGGGCGTATGGCTACACCTTC.

This chain links TRBV24-1 with TRBJ2-2, with 7 bases lining up with TRBD1. The V gene's germline CDR1 is KGHDR and CDR2 SFDVKD. V lost 0 bases to trimming and J lost 0 bases; unmatched junction nucleotides: 3. This CDR3 has 17 amino acids. The CDR3 DNA follows: TGTGCCACCAGTGATTTGTTTGGGACAGCGAACACCGGGGAGCTGTTTTTT. This encodes CATSDLFGTANTGELFF.

On this clonotype itself: This CDR3 fails to terminate in the conserved phenylalanine or tryptophan, so it likely reflects a read error. The V gene is TRBV20-1, the J gene TRBJ2-5; 7 nucleotides match TRBD2. The V gene end was trimmed by 6 bases and the J gene end by 4 bases; junction bases not matched to a gene: 5. The germline V gene encodes CDR1 DFQATT and CDR2 SNEGSKA (reference sequence). The CDR3 extends over 12 amino acids. For the CDR3, the DNA is TGCAGTGCGTCCTCGGGAGGAGAGACCCAGTACCTC. Its translation: CSASSGGETQYL.

The V call is TRBV20-1, the J call TRBJ2-1, with a tentative D call TRBD2 (5 bases). The CDR3 spans 15 residues. Germline CDR1 DFQATT, CDR2 SNEGSKA (reference sequence). The germline V and J ends were trimmed by 6 bases and 0 bases, with 15 bases remaining between them. This CDR3 is CSASRSGSSYNEQFF. The CDR3, as DNA: TGCAGTGCCAGCAGATCGGGGAGCTCCTACAATGAGCAGTTCTTC.

The CDR3 nucleotides are TGTGCCAGCAGTTTAAAGGCTCTGGGCAATTCACCCCTCCACTTT. As protein: CASSLKALGNSPLHF. This sequence joins TRBV2 and TRBJ1-6, with D unclear. V shed 5 bases and J shed 7 bases, with 15 bases lying between them. The germline gives CDR1 SNHLY, CDR2 FYNNEI. The CDR3 length is 15 residues.

This clonotype is medium-sized. The CDR3 DNA is TGCAGTGCTGAGACCAGTCCCTCAGCGGATGAAAAACTGTTTTTT. This translates into CSAETSPSADEKLFF. J is TRBJ1-4 and V is TRBV20-1; D is ambiguous. The CDR3 spans 15 residues. The V end lost 5 bases, the J end lost 6 bases, and 19 bases lay between the germline ends. The germline V gene has CDR1 DFQATT and CDR2 SNEGSKA (reference sequence).

This clonotype was recorded many times. The V call is TRBV7-3, the J call TRBJ1-1; weak D call: TRBD1 (6 bases). Trimming shortened V by 5 bases and J by 0 bases, and 10 bases separated the two germline ends. CDR1 is SGHTA, CDR2 FQGTGA, per germline. The CDR3 runs to 14 residues. In DNA form, the CDR3 reads TGTGCCAGCAGCCTACAGGGCCTGAACACTGAAGCTTTCTTT. This encodes CASSLQGLNTEAFF.

This clonotype was found many times. This chain links TRBV5-5 with TRBJ1-2; D uncertain. CDR1 is SGHKS and CDR2 is YYEKEE in the germline V gene (reference sequence). The CDR3 runs 13 residues. Trimming took off 3 bases at V and 5 bases at J, with 11 bases between the two ends. The CDR3 sequence: CASSSDGIYGYTF. In DNA form, the CDR3 reads TGTGCCAGCAGCTCCGACGGAATATATGGCTACACCTTC.

The chain joins TRBV7-3 to TRBJ1-1; 7 bases map to TRBD1. Per the germline V gene, CDR1 is SGHTA and CDR2 is FQGTGA. This CDR3 has 15 amino acids. V shed 5 bases and J 1 base; nucleotides not matched to a gene: 7. The CDR3 is CASSVGTAENTEAFF. CDR3 in DNA: TGTGCCAGCAGCGTCGGGACAGCGGAGAACACTGAAGCTTTCTTT.

This clonotype was recorded only once. The final CDR3 position lacks the conserved phenylalanine or tryptophan, pointing to a likely read error. CDR3 DNA sequence: TGCAGTGCTAGAGGGGGGCAGGGGGCGAATGGCTACACCCTC. As protein: CSARGGQGANGYTL. The rearrangement uses TRBV20-1 and TRBJ1-2, with 8 positions matching TRBD1. The CDR3 is made up of 14 amino acids. The V and J ends lost 1 base and 6 bases, in that order; junction bases with no gene match: 7. Germline CDR1 is DFQATT and CDR2 is SNEGSKA (reference sequence).

V is TRBV6-5 and J is TRBJ1-1, with D unresolved. The CDR3 is made up of 13 amino acids. V lost 5 bases and J 4 bases, leaving 11 bases between the germline ends. Germline CDR1 is MNHEY and CDR2 is SVGAGI. CDR3 protein: CASSKSGSTEAFF. The DNA for the CDR3 is TGTGCCAGCAGTAAAAGTGGGTCCACTGAAGCTTTCTTT.

This chain links TRBV20-1 with TRBJ2-7; the D is unclear. Germline assignment: CDR1 DFQATT and CDR2 SNEGSKA (reference sequence). There are 13 residues in the CDR3. Trimming cost V 3 bases and J 0 bases, with 9 bases left between them. In DNA form, the CDR3 reads TGCAGTGCTAGTGTGTCGAACTCCTACGAGCAGTACTTC. Residues: CSASVSNSYEQYF.

This chain links TRBV12-3 or TRBV12-4 with TRBJ1-1; D is unresolved. V dropped 2 bases and J dropped 1 base, with 14 bases sitting between them. CDR3 length equals 16 residues. The CDR3 reads CASSLSPGRENTEAFF. CDR3 in DNA: TGTGCCAGCAGTTTAAGTCCGGGCAGAGAGAACACTGAAGCTTTCTTT.

Of note for this clonotype: No conserved phenylalanine or tryptophan ends this CDR3, so it is likely a read error. Because the CDR3's place on the DNA is in doubt, the DNA is left out and the CDR3 is given as listed by TCRdb. This chain uses TRBV7-9 with TRBJ2-3. Per germline, CDR1 SEHNR and CDR2 FQNEAQ (reference sequence). The CDR3 contains 13 residues when both ends are counted. CDR3: CASSQEHGDKETQ.

This clonotype has at least ten counts. The chain joins TRBV12-3 or TRBV12-4 to TRBJ2-2; perhaps TRBD2 as D (5 bases). This CDR3 is built from 12 residues. V was cut by 4 bases and J by 10 bases, with 10 bases left in between. CDR3 bases: TGTGCCAGCAGTTCGGGAATGCTGGAGCTGTTTTTT. Residues: CASSSGMLELFF.

This clonotype has ten or more counts. This chain links TRBV7-3 with TRBJ2-1; 9 bases fit TRBD1. Trimming at V came to 3 bases and at J to 8 bases, leaving 2 bases not matched to a gene. The CDR3 spans 13 residues. Germline V gene sequence: CDR1 SGHTA, CDR2 FQGTGA. The CDR3 is CASSLDRGDEQFF. The CDR3 coding sequence is TGTGCCAGCAGCTTGGACAGGGGCGATGAGCAGTTCTTC.

This sequence joins TRBV5-4 and TRBJ2-5; TRBD2 aligns across 13 bases. The CDR3 is 15 amino acids. The ends lost 7 bases at V and 5 bases at J; junction bases unmatched: 8. Germline V gene lookup returns CDR1 SGHNT and CDR2 YYREEE (reference sequence). The CDR3 coding sequence is TGTGCCAGCCGCATACTAGCGGGAGGGGCGGAGACCCAGTACTTC. It is translated as CASRILAGGAETQYF.

The J gene is TRBJ2-3, the V gene TRBV24-1; possible D gene TRBD2, 5 bases. From germline, CDR1 is KGHDR and CDR2 SFDVKD. This CDR3 comprises 13 residues. The germline V and J ends were trimmed by 2 bases and 7 bases, with 9 bases remaining between them. The CDR3 is CATSDSSGNTQYF. As DNA, the CDR3 is TGTGCCACCAGTGATTCCTCCGGGAATACGCAGTATTTT.

Remarks on this clonotype: Lacking the conserved final phenylalanine or tryptophan, this CDR3 likely reflects a read error. The chain recombines TRBV9 with TRBJ1-4; D uncertain. The CDR3 contains 15 residues. In germline, CDR1 is SGDLS, CDR2 YYNGEE. CDR3 sequence reads: CASSALHTPNEKLFS. The CDR3 DNA follows: TGTGCCAGCAGCGCTCTCCATACCCCTAATGAGAAACTGTTTTCT.